This is a list of T cell receptor beta chains from one sample in a study of cytomegalovirus exposure and HLA in healthy donors. Generated by immunoSEQ multiplex PCR, the TCRdb table keeps only in-frame clones and is missing some. The repertoire holds approximately 210,000 clones, with about four fifths as singletons. The source material was PBMCs. The receptor set was obtained from a man in his forties or fifties in good health and CMV-seropositive. Both conserved end residues are part of each CDR3. Fields, in order: clone size, D gene, J gene, V gene, CDR3 DNA, CDR3 protein. The D gene is left open where the match is weak. Size is stated for part of the rows, as once, few or many counts, or as a class when the clone is expanded.

-,TRBD1,TRBJ1-3,TRBV5-1,TGCGCCAGCAGCAACAGACAGGGCTCTGGAAACACCATATATTTT,CASSNRQGSGNTIYF
-,TRBD2,TRBJ2-4,TRBV4-1,TGCGCCAGCAGCCAAGGCCCCCTGGGGACTAGCGGGAGGGCCGCGAACATTCAGTACTTC,CASSQGPLGTSGRAANIQYF
-,-,TRBJ1-1,TRBV6-1,TGTGCCAGCAGACGTACAGGGGAAGCTTTCTTT,CASRRTGEAFF
-,TRBD1,TRBJ1-4,TRBV6-1,TGTGCCAGCACTCAGGGGGCCGATCGGGAAAAACTGTTTTTT,CASTQGADREKLFF
once,-,TRBJ1-5,TRBV7-9,TGTGCCAGCAGCCTCAATCCGGGGGGGCAGCCCCAGCATTTT,CASSLNPGGQPQHF
-,TRBD2,TRBJ2-7,TRBV27,TGTGCCAGCAGGGCCCGCGGGGGACCTTACGAGCAGTACTTC,CASRARGGPYEQYF
-,-,TRBJ2-2,TRBV5-6,TGTGCCAGCAGCTCTTTCGCCGGGACATACACCGGGGAGCTGTTTTTT,CASSSFAGTYTGELFF
-,-,TRBJ1-2,TRBV15,TGTGCCACCAGGCCGGAGGGGGGAGGGGCGCATGGCTACACCTTC,CATRPEGGGAHGYTF
-,-,TRBJ1-5,TRBV30,TGTGCCTGGACCCCCTCGGGGGGGGGCAATCAGCCCCAGCATTTT,CAWTPSGGGNQPQHF
-,TRBD2,TRBJ2-5,TRBV2,TGTGCCAGCAGTGATACCCTAGCGGGGATTGGAGAGACCCAGTACTTC,CASSDTLAGIGETQYF
few,TRBD2,TRBJ2-3,TRBV4-1,TGCGCCAGCAGCTGGTCTAGCGGGAGGGATGCAGATACGCAGTATTTT,CASSWSSGRDADTQYF
-,TRBD2,TRBJ2-7,TRBV11-2,TGTGCCAGCAGCTTAGCGGGAGGGCCCGTCGAGCAGTACTTC,CASSLAGGPVEQYF
-,-,TRBJ2-2,TRBV30,TGTGCCTGGAGCCATAACACCGGGGAGCTGTTTTTT,CAWSHNTGELFF
once,-,TRBJ2-7,TRBV19,TGTGCCAGTAACCCAGGGGTCGAGCCACGCAAGCAGTACTTC,CASNPGVEPRKQYF
-,TRBD1,TRBJ1-1,TRBV5-6,TGTGCCAGCAGCTTGGTGGGACAGGGTGGCACTGAAGCTTTCTTT,CASSLVGQGGTEAFF
-,TRBD1,TRBJ2-5,TRBV29-1,TGCAGCGCTACTGACAGGGGAATGGGAGAGACCCAGTACTTC,CSATDRGMGETQYF
-,-,TRBJ2-7,TRBV7-8,TGTGCCAGCAGCTTATACGGGTCTTCCTACGAGCAGTACTTC,CASSLYGSSYEQYF
-,TRBD2,TRBJ2-7,TRBV5-1,TGCGCCAGCAGCCCGAGCGGGGAAGGGTTTTACGAGCAGTACTTC,CASSPSGEGFYEQYF
-,-,TRBJ2-1,TRBV27,TGTGCCAGCAGTTTAAGACTAGTAAGGAGGGGCCACAATGAGCAGTTCTTC,CASSLRLVRRGHNEQFF
-,-,TRBJ2-3,TRBV29-1,TGCAGCGTTCCCGAACTTGGAGGGGGCGGTACAGATACGCAGTATTTT,CSVPELGGGGTDTQYF
-,TRBD2,TRBJ2-5,TRBV5-1,TGCGCCAGCAGCTTGGGACTAGCGGGAGGGCTCGGGGAGACCCAGTACTTC,CASSLGLAGGLGETQYF
-,-,TRBJ1-1,TRBV29-1,TGCAGCGTTGATCGGGGATCCCTTGGAGTTGAAGCTTTCTTT,CSVDRGSLGVEAFF
-,-,TRBJ2-7,TRBV6-5,TGTGCCAGCAGTTACTCGAGCTCATTCTCCTACGAGCAGTACTTC,CASSYSSSFSYEQYF
-,-,TRBJ2-5,TRBV18,TGTGCCAGCTCACCTGCCTCGGGAGAGACCCAGTACTTC,CASSPASGETQYF
-,TRBD1,TRBJ2-2,TRBV5-6,TGTGCCAGCAGCTTGCCGGACAGGGAGGGGGAGCTGTTTTTT,CASSLPDREGELFF
-,TRBD1,TRBJ1-5,TRBV4-1,TGCGCCAGCAGCCAAGCCTTAGCCCGGGACAGGGGTGGACAGCCCCAGCATTTT,CASSQALARDRGGQPQHF
-,TRBD2,TRBJ2-3,TRBV11-3,TGTGCCAGCAGCCCTCGGACTAGTCCAGATACGCAGTATTTT,CASSPRTSPDTQYF
once,-,TRBJ1-1,TRBV6-1,TGTGCCAGCAGTGTTCTGGGCGCTCTCCACACTGAAGCTTTCTTT,CASSVLGALHTEAFF
-,-,TRBJ1-3,TRBV5-1,TGCGCCAGCAGCCCGGGACATTCCTCTGGAAACACCATATATTTT,CASSPGHSSGNTIYF
-,-,TRBJ2-3,TRBV27,TGTGCCAGCAGTTTTGGCGCGGGTCTCCTCGGAGATACGCAGTATTTT,CASSFGAGLLGDTQYF
-,-,TRBJ1-1,TRBV27,TGTGCCAGCAGTTTCCCGGGGAACACTGAAGCTTTCTTT,CASSFPGNTEAFF
-,TRBD1,TRBJ2-6,TRBV9,TGTGCCAGCAGCGTAGTTCGGGACAGGGGGCCTGGCTCTGGGGCCAACGTCCTGACTTTC,CASSVVRDRGPGSGANVLTF
-,TRBD1,TRBJ2-3,TRBV19,TGTGCCAGTAGTCCAACCGGGACAGCTAGCACAGATACGCAGTATTTT,CASSPTGTASTDTQYF
-,-,TRBJ2-1,TRBV5-1,TGCGCCAGCAGCTTGGAGCCAACTTCCTACAATGAGCAGTTCTTC,CASSLEPTSYNEQFF
once,TRBD1,TRBJ2-3,TRBV29-1,TGCAGCGTTGAAGTACGACAGGGGGCAACAGATACGCAGTATTTT,CSVEVRQGATDTQYF
-,-,TRBJ2-7,TRBV10-1,TGCGCCAGCAGTACAGGTATCGAGCAGTACTTC,CASSTGIEQYF
-,-,TRBJ2-3,TRBV18,TGTGCCAGCTCACGACAAACTAGCACAGATACGCAGTATTTT,CASSRQTSTDTQYF
few,TRBD1,TRBJ1-5,TRBV19,TGTGCCAGTAGTATTCGGGGACAGGGACATCAGCCCCAGCATTTT,CASSIRGQGHQPQHF
-,TRBD2,TRBJ2-1,TRBV10-1,TGCGCCAGCAGTGAGGGACTAGCGGACTCCTACAATGAGCAGTTCTTC,CASSEGLADSYNEQFF
-,TRBD1,TRBJ1-5,TRBV12-5,TGTGCTAGTGGCCTGGACAGGGGTTACGCCAATCAGCCCCAGCATTTT,CASGLDRGYANQPQHF
-,TRBD2,TRBJ2-2,TRBV9,TGTGCCAGCAGCGTAGGTCTAGCGGGGAACACCGGGGAGCTGTTTTTT,CASSVGLAGNTGELFF
-,TRBD1,TRBJ1-4,TRBV25-1,TGTGCCAGCAGTGAACAGGGGGTCTCGGGTGAAAAACTGTTTTTT,CASSEQGVSGEKLFF